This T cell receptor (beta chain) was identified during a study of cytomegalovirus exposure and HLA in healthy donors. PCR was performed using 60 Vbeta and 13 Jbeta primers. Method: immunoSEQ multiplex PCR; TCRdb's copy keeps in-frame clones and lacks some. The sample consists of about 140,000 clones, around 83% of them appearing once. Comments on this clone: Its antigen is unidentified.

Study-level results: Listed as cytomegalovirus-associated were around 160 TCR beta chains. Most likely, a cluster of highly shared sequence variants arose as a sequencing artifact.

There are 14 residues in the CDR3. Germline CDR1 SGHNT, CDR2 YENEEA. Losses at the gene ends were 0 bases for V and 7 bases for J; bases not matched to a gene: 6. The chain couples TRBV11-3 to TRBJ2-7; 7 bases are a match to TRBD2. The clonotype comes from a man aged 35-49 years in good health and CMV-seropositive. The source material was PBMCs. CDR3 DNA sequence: TGTGCCAGCAGCTTAGATAGCCTAGCGGAGGAGCAGTACTTC. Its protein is CASSLDSLAEEQYF.